Shown below are 18 T cell receptor beta chains from a single sample sequenced in a study of OX40 agonist ivuxolimab in advanced cancers. Assay: immunoSEQ multiplex PCR; the TCRdb copy retains only in-frame clones and omits some. The sample holds 60,000 or so clones, nearly 95% seen once. Sequencing was performed on CD4+ or CD8+ T cells sorted from blood, taken in a trial of the OX40 agonist ivuxolimab. Every receptor here comes from an adult with an advanced solid tumor such as melanoma, head and neck, liver or kidney cancer.

The chain couples TRBV27 to TRBJ1-4; 7 nucleotides match TRBD1. The CDR3 sequence is 14 residues long. The V gene's germline CDR1 is MNHEY and CDR2 SMNVEV (reference sequence). V was pared by 6 bases and J by 4 bases, with 5 bases of the junction left unmatched. The DNA of the CDR3 is TGTGCCAGCAGCCCGACAGGGTTTAATGAAAAACTGTTTTTT. Protein: CASSPTGFNEKLFF.

The rearrangement links TRBV4-3 to TRBJ2-6, with unresolved D. CDR1 and CDR2 (germline): LGHNA, YSLEER. This CDR3 comprises 18 residues. The V gene lost 0 bases and the J gene lost 0 bases, with 12 bases spanning the gap. This chain's CDR3 is CASSQDPVHLSGANVLTF. For the CDR3, the DNA is TGCGCCAGCAGCCAAGATCCCGTCCATCTCTCTGGGGCCAACGTCCTGACTTTC.

V and J are TRBV16 and TRBJ1-2; D possibly corresponds to TRBD1 (5 bases). This CDR3 comprises 13 residues. CDR1 is KGHSY, CDR2 FQNENV, per germline. V shed 6 bases and J shed 3 bases, with 11 bases lying between them. The CDR3 coding sequence is TGTGCCAGCAGAGCCGGGACGGACTATGGCTACACCTTC. Amino acids: CASRAGTDYGYTF.

J is TRBJ2-1 and V is TRBV7-6; D is uncertain. Per germline, CDR1 SGHVS and CDR2 FNYEAQ. This CDR3 comprises 12 residues. The V end was cut by 1 base, the J end by 8 bases, with 6 bases between. The chain's CDR3 is CASSLGGDEQFF. The CDR3 DNA reads TGTGCCAGCAGCTTAGGCGGAGATGAGCAGTTCTTC.

The V and J genes are TRBV7-9 and TRBJ2-7, with 9 bases identical to TRBD1. Germline V lookup: CDR1 SEHNR, CDR2 FQNEAQ (reference sequence). The CDR3 has 14 amino acids. V lost 1 base to trimming and J lost 3 bases; unmatched junction nucleotides: 1. The CDR3 nucleotides read TGTGCCAGCAGCTTAGTGGACAGGGGCTACGAGCAGTACTTC. Its translation is CASSLVDRGYEQYF.

The V and J genes are TRBV18 and TRBJ2-4, with TRBD1 as a possible D gene (6 bases). The V end was cut by 4 bases, the J end by 3 bases, with 13 bases between. The germline V gene has CDR1 KGHSH and CDR2 LQKENI. CDR3 length: 15 amino acids. CDR3 amino acids: CASSLTLDSKNIQYF. DNA for the CDR3: TGTGCCAGCTCACTCACCTTGGACAGCAAAAACATTCAGTACTTC.

The rearrangement links TRBV29-1 to TRBJ1-1, with D unresolved. The CDR3 is made up of 11 amino acids. Trimming stripped 8 bases from V and 4 bases from J, with 11 bases between. Germline-derived CDR1 and CDR2 are SQVTM and ANQGSEA. CDR3 amino acids: CSLHWGTEAFF. CDR3 in DNA: TGCAGCCTCCACTGGGGCACTGAAGCTTTCTTT. Full variable domain (rest looked up from reference TRBV29-1 and TRBJ1-1): SAVISQKPSRDICQRGTSLTIQCQVDSQVTMMFWYRQQPGQSLTLIATANQGSEATYESGFVIDKFPISRPNLTFSTLTVSNMSPEDSSIYLCSLHWGTEAFFGQGTRLTVV.

J is TRBJ1-5 and V is TRBV6-5, with D possibly matching TRBD1 (5 bases). This CDR3 comprises 12 residues. Trimming removed 3 bases from V and 8 bases from J, with 8 bases in between. Germline CDR1 MNHEY, CDR2 SVGAGI. The CDR3: CASSYGGEPQHF. In DNA form, the CDR3 reads TGTGCCAGCAGTTATGGAGGGGAGCCCCAGCATTTT.

The chain employs TRBV7-6 and TRBJ2-5; D might be TRBD2 (6 bases). V was clipped by 3 bases and J by 5 bases, with 22 bases between them. CDR1 and CDR2 (germline): SGHVS, FNYEAQ. This CDR3 is 17 amino acids long. The DNA of the CDR3 is TGTGCCAGCAGCTTCGAAGCTCGGGACTTACCTCGGGAGACCCAGTACTTC. Translation: CASSFEARDLPRETQYF.

The chain couples TRBV7-6 to TRBJ2-2; D is unresolved. Per the germline V gene, CDR1 is SGHVS and CDR2 is FNYEAQ. With 1 base removed from V and 5 bases from J, the gap between germline ends came to 5 bases. The CDR3 totals 13 residues. The CDR3 sequence: CASSLEWTGELFF. DNA for the CDR3: TGTGCCAGCAGCTTAGAGTGGACCGGGGAGCTGTTTTTT.

The V gene is TRBV27, the J gene TRBJ1-2, with 8 bases aligning to TRBD1. Germline CDR1 reads MNHEY; CDR2 reads SMNVEV (reference sequence). The CDR3 totals 14 residues. The J segment lost 5 bases and the V segment lost 5 bases, leaving 7 bases of the junction unmatched. CDR3 region: CASSLRTGHYGYTF. The DNA for the CDR3 is TGTGCCAGCAGTCTCCGGACAGGGCATTATGGCTACACCTTC.

The chain recombines TRBV19 with TRBJ2-2; D is unclear. The CDR3 is 14 amino acids. Trimming left V 2 bases short and J 0 bases short, with 4 bases between. CDR1 is LNHDA, CDR2 SQIVND, per germline (reference sequence). CDR3 DNA: TGTGCCAGTAGTATAATAGCGAACACCGGGGAGCTGTTTTTT. It translates to CASSIIANTGELFF.

The V and J genes are TRBV13 and TRBJ1-1, with D tentatively TRBD1 (5 bases). CDR3 length: 12 residues. Germline assignment: CDR1 PRHDT and CDR2 FYEKMQ (reference sequence). V lost 4 bases and J 6 bases, leaving 9 bases between the germline ends. CDR3 sequence: CASSSRQSEAFF. For the CDR3, the DNA is TGTGCCAGCAGCTCCCGACAGTCTGAAGCTTTCTTT.

The rearrangement uses TRBV5-1 and TRBJ1-1, with a possible D match to TRBD1 (5 bases). The germline gives CDR1 SGHRS, CDR2 YFSETQ. V was trimmed by 5 bases and J by 2 bases, leaving 13 bases between them. The CDR3 loop spans 14 amino acids. The CDR3 nucleotides are TGCGCCAGCAGGGCCCTCGGGGGTAACACTGAAGCTTTCTTT. Protein sequence: CASRALGGNTEAFF.

The gene calls are TRBV9 and TRBJ1-6; D uncertain. Between the trimmed V and J ends, which lost 3 bases and 7 bases, there was a span of 8 bases. CDR1 and CDR2 (germline): SGDLS, YYNGEE. This CDR3 has 13 residues. This CDR3 reads CASSAAENSPLHF. The CDR3 nucleotides are TGTGCCAGCAGCGCTGCCGAGAATTCACCCCTCCACTTT.

This clone has just one count. The CDR3 region is CASSYLSGKGNTIYF. DNA for the CDR3: TGTGCCAGCAGTTACCTCTCTGGAAAGGGAAACACCATATATTTT. The chain recombines TRBV6-5 with TRBJ1-3, with unresolved D. Trimming left V 2 bases short and J 4 bases short, with 12 bases between. The CDR3 sequence is 15 residues long. Germline loops: CDR1 MNHEY, CDR2 SVGAGI.

V and J are TRBV27 and TRBJ2-2; 11 bases fit TRBD2. The CDR3 runs to 18 residues. V lost 5 bases to trimming and J lost 1 base; unmatched junction nucleotides: 9. CDR1 is MNHEY, CDR2 SMNVEV, per germline (reference sequence). For the CDR3, the DNA is TGTGCCAGCAGTCTCGGGACTAGCGGCACGCTGAACACCGGGGAGCTGTTTTTT. This translates into CASSLGTSGTLNTGELFF.

CDR3 sequence (DNA): TGTGCCAGCAGTGACCCGGGACATATCTCCTACGAGCAGTACTTC. This translates into CASSDPGHISYEQYF. The genes are TRBV2 and TRBJ2-7; TRBD1 might be the D (6 bases). The germline CDR1 and CDR2 sequences are SNHLY and FYNNEI. V shed 3 bases and J shed 0 bases, with 12 bases lying between them. The CDR3 loop spans 15 amino acids.